This T cell receptor (beta chain) was identified in a study of T cells in Graves' hyperthyroidism and ophthalmopathy (dated by TCRdb to between 2018 and 2020). For the wider study: Peripheral blood samples were taken at the time of initial diagnosis, prior to any treatment. TCR Vbeta CDR3 sequencing of 120 to 150 peripheral blood samples (43 ophthalmopathy, 75 hyperthyroidism and approximately 17 progressor patients) is reported in the paper. Whether ophthalmopathy could be predicted prospectively was tested in an independent validation cohort made up of under 20 hyperthyroidism patients plus 17 patients who later progressed to ophthalmopathy. Once sampling was done, hyperthyroidism patients were given methimazole at a starting dose of 30 mg daily, whereas ophthalmopathy patients were given high-dose intravenous methylprednisolone. In addition, the study compared T-cell repertoires in thyroid tissue and in blood from several Graves' hyperthyroidism patients. TCR V-J signatures able to tell the groups apart were searched for in a discovery cohort of about a hundred patients, of whom roughly 42 had Graves' ophthalmopathy and about 60 had stable Graves' hyperthyroidism. The roughly 90 discovery patients were divided at random into training and test sets in a 7:3 ratio.

Amplification of TCR beta CDR3 regions was carried out from RNA transcripts. For the first round of RT-PCR on the TCR CDR3, the HTBI primer set was used together with the Qiagen OneStep RT-PCR kit. Libraries were constructed in a second round of multiplex PCR, after which size selection and purification were carried out. Paired-end sequencing of the libraries was performed with 100 bp reads on an Illumina HiSeq2000. The source study handled its data this way. SOAPnuke was used to process the raw data, throwing out any read that contained adapters or uncalled bases, had a mean Phred below 15, or lacked an exact constant-primer or identifier match. COPE v1.2.5 was used to merge high-quality paired reads, and clonotypes were defined as unique nucleotide sequences. MiTCR v1.1 was used to align clonotypes to the IMGT TRBV, TRBD and TRBJ reference segments. The analysis included only V-J combinations with a frequency above 0.0001, which together covered approximately 99% of the repertoires. A TCS score was defined as the ratio between F50 (clonal expansion) and ExV (chaos), using BLOSUM62-based TCRdist between CDR3 peptides within each V-J. Welch's t-statistics and random forest reduced around 510 V-J features to 13, which were used in a naive Bayes classifier (R e1071). TCRdb cleaned the public reads at Q25 with fastp, built clones with MiXCR and kept in-frame beta chains. Rows merge per CDR3 protein into single entries with the most common DNA and genes. These V and J calls are TCRdb output, not the study's own analysis. The sample profile shows fewer than 550,000 distinct CDR3 sequences; roughly 14% of them were found once. Roughly 15% of the sample goes to the ten largest clones.

The CDR3 numbers 19 residues from cysteine through phenylalanine. Only the CDR3 portion is preserved as DNA: 57 bases, with reading frame beginning at the first base. Cut back by 8 bases and 0 bases, the V and J ends lie 26 bases apart. CDR1 SNHLY and CDR2 FYNNEI were looked up in the germline V gene. Graves' hyperthyroidism was defined as stable when no progression to ophthalmopathy occurred over 18 months of follow-up. Hyperthyroidism patients were aged 18 to 65 years and newly diagnosed, with disease duration of less than 2 months. Any patient with an uncontrolled infection, another autoimmune disease, pregnancy or lactation was excluded. Diagnoses relied on clinical symptoms, serum thyroxine and TRAb, thyroid ultrasound and orbital computed tomography. PBMCs were separated from approximately 9.9 ml of fresh peripheral blood using Ficoll-Paque density gradient centrifugation. Trizol reagent was used to extract total RNA, and RNA quality was then checked on an Agilent 2100 Bioanalyzer.

What the research found in general, with its limitations: Sample size was not statistically predetermined, and investigators were not blinded to group allocation. In validation, the model predicted progression to ophthalmopathy with over 65% sensitivity and around 72% specificity, a median of about 6 months before onset. Most expanded thyroid clonotypes (frequency above 0.001) were also detected in blood, a finding suggesting that blood repertoires may reflect thyroid immune responses. In cross-validation, a model built on a 13 V-J signature told ophthalmopathy apart from stable hyperthyroidism with over 85% sensitivity and about 81% specificity, and in testing the same model reached 80%/75%.

This clonotype occurred many times. There is no known antigen for this receptor. Base qualities are missing; no much larger clone stands one base away. Sequenced input: blood. The chain couples TRBV2 to TRBJ1-5; TRBD1 is a weak D gene call, 6 bases matching. The TCR originated in a woman between 18 and 29 years old with Graves' hyperthyroidism. The CDR3 is CASSSRGGNRVNSNQPQHF. The sequence in DNA is TGTGCCAGCTCCTCTAGGGGGGGAAACAGGGTTAATAGCAATCAGCCCCAGCATTTT.